A selection of T cell receptor beta chains follows, all from one sample in a study of T cell responses to AZD1222 COVID-19 vaccine. The data were produced by immunoSEQ multiplex PCR, yet TCRdb's version contains in-frame clones alone and is incomplete. The table has 150,000 to 200,000 clones, 94% seen once; the top ten hold about 4.6%. The material was peripheral blood, obtained 28 days after the second AZD1222 dose. The receptor source for this set is an adult who received the AZD1222 COVID-19 vaccine. The CDR3 runs from the conserved cysteine through the conserved F or W. A D gene is named only where the DNA matches it firmly. Rows may omit the clone size; those that give it use once, few, many or a size class.

cdr3_aa: CASSIGTGGVYGYTF
j_call: TRBJ1-2
d_call: TRBD1
v_call: TRBV5-6
clone_size: once

cdr3_aa: CASSFSPGELFF
j_call: TRBJ2-2
d_call: .
v_call: TRBV27
clone_size: .

cdr3_aa: CASSYTTGTNYGYTF
j_call: TRBJ1-2
d_call: TRBD1
v_call: TRBV6-5
clone_size: .

cdr3_aa: CASSFKLISNTEAFF
j_call: TRBJ1-1
d_call: .
v_call: TRBV5-6
clone_size: .

cdr3_aa: CASSLVGTSESYEQYF
j_call: TRBJ2-7
d_call: TRBD2
v_call: TRBV7-2
clone_size: .

cdr3_aa: CSASPSLDGTQYF
j_call: TRBJ2-3
d_call: .
v_call: TRBV20-1
clone_size: .

cdr3_aa: CASSDATGTGYLGAFF
j_call: TRBJ1-1
d_call: TRBD1
v_call: TRBV2
clone_size: .

cdr3_aa: CASSLVQVNEQFF
j_call: TRBJ2-1
d_call: .
v_call: TRBV7-8
clone_size: .

cdr3_aa: CASSTPPEVAFF
j_call: TRBJ1-1
d_call: .
v_call: TRBV6-5
clone_size: .

cdr3_aa: CASKGLAGVSYEQYF
j_call: TRBJ2-7
d_call: TRBD2
v_call: TRBV2
clone_size: .

cdr3_aa: CASSLSGVWNNEQFF
j_call: TRBJ2-1
d_call: .
v_call: TRBV7-6
clone_size: .

cdr3_aa: CASSLVVGGPGDEQFF
j_call: TRBJ2-1
d_call: TRBD2
v_call: TRBV5-1
clone_size: .

cdr3_aa: CASSVTGGSYGYTF
j_call: TRBJ1-2
d_call: TRBD1
v_call: TRBV9
clone_size: .

cdr3_aa: CASSRLAGTETYEQYF
j_call: TRBJ2-7
d_call: TRBD2
v_call: TRBV5-4
clone_size: .

cdr3_aa: CASSEEWTSTDTQYF
j_call: TRBJ2-3
d_call: .
v_call: TRBV2
clone_size: .

cdr3_aa: CASSEGTAQETQYF
j_call: TRBJ2-5
d_call: .
v_call: TRBV6-1
clone_size: .

cdr3_aa: CAWSAEETQYF
j_call: TRBJ2-5
d_call: .
v_call: TRBV30
clone_size: .

cdr3_aa: CASSNREGSEQFF
j_call: TRBJ2-1
d_call: .
v_call: TRBV19
clone_size: once

cdr3_aa: CACGTGTGDSPLHF
j_call: TRBJ1-6
d_call: TRBD1
v_call: TRBV2
clone_size: .

cdr3_aa: CATSDLPLGGSPLHF
j_call: TRBJ1-6
d_call: .
v_call: TRBV24-1
clone_size: few

cdr3_aa: CASGVGPSYEQYF
j_call: TRBJ2-7
d_call: .
v_call: TRBV3-1/TRBV3-2
clone_size: .

cdr3_aa: CASSQGQGANEQYF
j_call: TRBJ2-7
d_call: TRBD1
v_call: TRBV7-9
clone_size: .

cdr3_aa: CASSRLAASSYNEQFF
j_call: TRBJ2-1
d_call: TRBD2
v_call: TRBV5-5
clone_size: .

cdr3_aa: CAWSVQGTDKYFF
j_call: TRBJ1-1
d_call: .
v_call: TRBV30
clone_size: .

cdr3_aa: CASSFYVNTGELFF
j_call: TRBJ2-2
d_call: .
v_call: TRBV11-2
clone_size: .

cdr3_aa: CASSLSQGNYGYTF
j_call: TRBJ1-2
d_call: .
v_call: TRBV9
clone_size: .

cdr3_aa: CASSPARFSPQHF
j_call: TRBJ1-5
d_call: .
v_call: TRBV6-2/TRBV6-3
clone_size: .

cdr3_aa: CASSVRGFGNTIYF
j_call: TRBJ1-3
d_call: .
v_call: TRBV14
clone_size: once

cdr3_aa: CASSPRDRVSGYTF
j_call: TRBJ1-2
d_call: TRBD1
v_call: TRBV27
clone_size: .

cdr3_aa: CASSQHGGAQIQYF
j_call: TRBJ2-3
d_call: .
v_call: TRBV6-6
clone_size: .

cdr3_aa: CASSRHDSQSSYEQYF
j_call: TRBJ2-7
d_call: .
v_call: TRBV3-1/TRBV3-2
clone_size: .

cdr3_aa: CASSLLASGKDEQFF
j_call: TRBJ2-1
d_call: TRBD2
v_call: TRBV5-5
clone_size: .

cdr3_aa: CASSIRGNTEAFF
j_call: TRBJ1-1
d_call: .
v_call: TRBV19
clone_size: .

cdr3_aa: CAWSVGVTILFMNTEAFF
j_call: TRBJ1-1
d_call: .
v_call: TRBV30
clone_size: .